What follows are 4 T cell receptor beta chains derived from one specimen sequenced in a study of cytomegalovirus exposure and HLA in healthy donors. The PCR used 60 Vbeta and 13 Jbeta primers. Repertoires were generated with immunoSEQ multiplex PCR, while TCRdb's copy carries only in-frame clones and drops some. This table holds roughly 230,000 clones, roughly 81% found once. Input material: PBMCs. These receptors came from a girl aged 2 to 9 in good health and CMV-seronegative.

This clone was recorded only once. The CDR3 bases are TGCGCCAGCAGCCAAGGTCGTCAGGGCCAACTTGCCAAAAACATTCAGTACTTC. Protein product: CASSQGRQGQLAKNIQYF. The gene calls are TRBV4-1 and TRBJ2-4; a weak D match, TRBD1 (5 bases). In germline, CDR1 is MGHRA, CDR2 YSYEKL. The CDR3 has 18 residues. Trimming removed 1 base at V and 1 base at J, with 17 bases between.

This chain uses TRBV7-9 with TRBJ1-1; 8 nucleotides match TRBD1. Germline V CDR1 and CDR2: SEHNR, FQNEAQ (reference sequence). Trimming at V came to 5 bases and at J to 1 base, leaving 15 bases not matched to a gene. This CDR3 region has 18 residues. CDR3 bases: TGTGCCAGCAGCCCAAGTTTCGACAGGGGCTCCCAGAACACTGAAGCTTTCTTT. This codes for CASSPSFDRGSQNTEAFF.

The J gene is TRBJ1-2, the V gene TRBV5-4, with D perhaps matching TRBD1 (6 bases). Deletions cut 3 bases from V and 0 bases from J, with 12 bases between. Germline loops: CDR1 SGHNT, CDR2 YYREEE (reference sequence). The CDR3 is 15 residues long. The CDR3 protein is CASSWAGEANYGYTF. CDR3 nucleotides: TGTGCCAGCAGCTGGGCAGGGGAAGCTAACTATGGCTACACCTTC.

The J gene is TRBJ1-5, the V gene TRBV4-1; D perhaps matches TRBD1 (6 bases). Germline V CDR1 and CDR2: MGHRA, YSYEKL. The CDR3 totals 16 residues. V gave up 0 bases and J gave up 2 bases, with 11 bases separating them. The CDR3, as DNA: TGCGCCAGCAGCCAAGAGGGGGGGCGAGGCAATCAGCCCCAGCATTTT. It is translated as CASSQEGGRGNQPQHF.